The clone carrying this TCR beta chain was counted a few times. Its cognate antigen is unknown. This specimen belongs to a study of T cells in Graves' hyperthyroidism and ophthalmopathy. Study observations and caveats: Among thyroid clonotypes expanded above 0.001, most also appeared in blood.

The CDR3 is 13 residues long. Trimming stripped 5 bases from V and 1 base from J, with 10 bases between. CDR1 SGHKS and CDR2 YYEKEE come from the germline V gene (reference sequence). Amplification yielded TCR beta CDR3 regions, with RNA transcripts as the source. First-round RT-PCR with HTBI primers amplified the TCR CDR3 region. TCRdb reanalysed the multiplex PCR reads using MiXCR and keeps one entry per CDR3 protein. The sample lists about 560,000 distinct CDR3 sequences, 16% occurring once. Uncontrolled infection, other autoimmune disease, pregnancy or lactation disqualified patients from enrolment. The diagnoses drew upon clinical symptoms, serum thyroxine and TRAb, thyroid ultrasound and orbital computed tomography. Cells are PBMCs isolated from roughly 9.2 ml of fresh blood.

Material for sequencing was blood. This sequence was found in a woman aged 18-29 years with Graves' hyperthyroidism. The V call is TRBV5-5, the J call TRBJ2-7; no clear D. CDR3 in amino acids: CASSQGRSYEQYF. CDR3 bases: TGTGCCAGCAGTCAAGGAAGATCCTACGAGCAGTACTTC.